This T cell receptor beta chain was sequenced for a study of blood T cell repertoires in COVID-19 (TCRdb year 2020). Study-level background: Samples covering the acute and convalescent phases of COVID-19 were provided by collaborators in the United States, Italy and Spain. Where available, HLA class I and class II types were obtained from metadata supplied by the sample provider rather than from assay-based typing. The repertoires were made available in a free public database intended to serve as a resource for research on the immune response to SARS-CoV-2. The dataset comprised deeply sampled blood TCRbeta repertoires from subjects exposed to, actively infected with, or recovered from COVID-19. A de-identified subject ID, COVID-19 status, age in years and sex were almost always included in the sample metadata. The material from the prospective study consisted of cDNA or gDNA derived from T cells, B-cell-depleted T cells, or PBMCs. Samples came from the ongoing ImmuneRACE study (first 160 participants) plus 1,254 subjects from 6 global collaborators.

Worth noting for this clone: The antigen it binds to is not known. Base qualities are not recorded, but no much larger clone differs from it by a single base.

Paper-wide results and their limitations: How much clinical and demographic metadata was included differed by source and by participant, and the metadata was provided uncurated.

In the prospective study, participants were about 18 to 95 years old, resided in about two dozen geographic areas of the United States, and were enrolled through a virtual design. In the prospective study, cohorts were assigned on the basis of participant-reported clinical history obtained from a screening survey and a study questionnaire. For ImmuneRACE Cohort 3, a participant was defined as recovered based on two consecutive negative NP/OP PCR tests, clearance by a healthcare professional, or resolution of symptoms. In the prospective study, mobile phlebotomists collected whole blood, serum and a nasopharyngeal or oropharyngeal swab from each participant. Participants in the prospective study had the option to provide additional blood draws and questionnaires over an approximately two-month period. Before DNA extraction, prospective study blood samples were shipped either frozen or at room temperature.

TCRbeta CDR3 regions were amplified from genomic DNA by means of the immunoSEQ Assay, a bias-controlled multiplex PCR. As for the authors' bioinformatics: Nucleated cell counts per sample were estimated from amplification of reference gene primers within the assay. Sequence reads were collapsed and filtered to measure the absolute abundance of every unique TCRbeta CDR3 rearrangement. For each sample, productive Simpson clonality was calculated by taking the square root of Simpson's diversity index across productive rearrangements. The immuneACCESS repertoire file appears here via TCRdb, limited to in-frame rearrangements. These files lack a portion of the clones; in checked studies, under half of the deficit traces to unresolved V genes, and the cause of the others is not known. That table gives V, J and clone size, and the DNA gave D and trimming. Across this sample there are some 250,000 clones, with 70% to 90% seen only once. Less than 2.5% of the sample is taken by the ten largest.

For this chain, trimming is 6 bases at the V end and 7 bases at the J end, and the number of junction bases without a gene match is 15. CDR3 length: 15 amino acids, cysteine to phenylalanine. The sequence is cut down to CDR3 DNA, 45 bases in frame from base 1. CDR1 is given as MDHEN and CDR2 as SYDVKM, both from the germline V gene. The TCR originated in a woman between 50 and 59 years old who had recovered from COVID-19. The chain employs TRBV28 and TRBJ2-7, with 7 junctional bases fitting TRBD1. The sample taken for sequencing was PBMCs or T cells enriched from blood (not recorded which). The nucleotides are TGTGCCAGCAGCACCCAGGGGGAAATCCCTAAGGAGCAGTACTTC. It specifies CASSTQGEIPKEQYF.